The present T cell receptor (beta chain) was sequenced within a study of shared clonotypes between healthy human individuals. Germline V gives CDR1 MGHRA, CDR2 YSYEKL. The CDR3 extends over 16 amino acids. V was pared by 4 bases and J by 4 bases, with 3 bases of the junction left unmatched. Clones were sequenced by immunoSEQ multiplex PCR, and TCRdb holds only the in-frame ones, with some missing. The table lists fewer than 2.5 million clones, roughly 93% of them singletons, with about 0.34% in the top ten. Overall study findings and caveats: Larger estimated richness was generally seen in naive subsets than in memory subsets.

About this clone: Its antigen is undetermined.

This receptor was taken from a man aged 18 to 29 in good health. Some clones in this sample may be carry-over from other donors' samples. The sample was naive CD4+ T cells from PBMCs. Subset reported: CD45RA+ positively selected. The chain is built from TRBV4-1 and TRBJ2-2; 13 bases line up with TRBD2. The CDR3 protein is CASSRGLAGVTGELFF. CDR3 nucleotides: TGCGCCAGCAGCCGAGGACTAGCGGGAGTCACCGGGGAGCTGTTTTTT.